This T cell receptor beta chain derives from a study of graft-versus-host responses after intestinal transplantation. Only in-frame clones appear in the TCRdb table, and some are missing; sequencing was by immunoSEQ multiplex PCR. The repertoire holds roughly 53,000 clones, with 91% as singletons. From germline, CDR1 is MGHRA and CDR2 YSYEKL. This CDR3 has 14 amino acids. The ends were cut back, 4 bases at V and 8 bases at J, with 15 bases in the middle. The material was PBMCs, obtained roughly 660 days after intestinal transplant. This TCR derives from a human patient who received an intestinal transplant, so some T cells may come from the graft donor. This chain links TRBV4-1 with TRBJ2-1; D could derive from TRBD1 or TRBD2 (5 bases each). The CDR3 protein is CASSPVLGVDEQFF. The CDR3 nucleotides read TGCGCCAGCAGCCCAGTCTTGGGGGTAGATGAGCAGTTCTTC.